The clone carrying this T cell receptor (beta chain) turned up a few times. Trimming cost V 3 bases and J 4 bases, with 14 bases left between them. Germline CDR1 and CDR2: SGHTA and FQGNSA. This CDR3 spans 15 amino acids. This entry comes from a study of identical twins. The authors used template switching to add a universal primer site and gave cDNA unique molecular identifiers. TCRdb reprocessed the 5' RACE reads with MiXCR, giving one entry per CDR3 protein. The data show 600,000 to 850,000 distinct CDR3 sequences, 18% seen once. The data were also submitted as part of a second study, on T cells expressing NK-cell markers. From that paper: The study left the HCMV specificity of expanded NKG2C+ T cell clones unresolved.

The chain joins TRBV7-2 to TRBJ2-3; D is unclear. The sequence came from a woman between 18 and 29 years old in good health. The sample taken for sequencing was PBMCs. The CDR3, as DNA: TGTGCCAGCAGCTTGGATTACGCGGCCCCAGATACGCAGTATTTT. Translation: CASSLDYAAPDTQYF.